Each of the 29 T cell receptor beta chains below was sequenced from the same sample in a study of CD4 T cells in relation to SARS-CoV-2 and coronaviruses. The unexposed donors gave CD4+ T cells in about 2011-2019, prior to COVID-19. The cells were cultured for about ten days before CD4+ T cells were isolated. Antigens for these TCRs are unknown. Sequencing used immunoSEQ multiplex PCR; TCRdb keeps in-frame clones, though not all of them. In the table there are about 20,000 clones, approximately 68% of which are singletons. The specimen sequenced was CD4+ T cells from PBMCs, cultured in vitro. Every receptor here comes from a human donor in good health.

The chain is built from TRBV3-1 (or the pseudogene TRBV3-2) and TRBJ2-3; the D gene could be TRBD1 or TRBD2 (5 bases each). This CDR3 spans 16 amino acids. Trimming took off 0 bases at V and 4 bases at J, with 14 bases between the two ends. CDR1 and CDR2 (germline): LGHDT, YNNKEL (reference sequence). The CDR3 region is CASSQDLAGRADTQYF. In nucleotides, the CDR3 is TGTGCCAGCAGCCAAGATCTAGCAGGGCGGGCAGATACGCAGTATTTT.

V and J are TRBV3-1 (or the pseudogene TRBV3-2) and TRBJ1-2; possible D gene TRBD1, 5 bases. The CDR3 consists of 16 residues. V was cut by 0 bases and J by 5 bases, with 16 bases left in between. CDR1 is LGHDT and CDR2 is YNNKEL in the germline V gene (reference sequence). CDR3 in DNA: TGTGCCAGCAGCCAAGATTATTGGCAGGGTGTGTATGGCTACACCTTC. Amino acid sequence: CASSQDYWQGVYGYTF.

This chain connects TRBV28 to TRBJ1-2; no reliable D call. The CDR3 sequence is 15 residues long. Germline CDR1 is MDHEN and CDR2 is SYDVKM. V lost 3 bases and J 5 bases, leaving 16 bases between the germline ends. The CDR3 region has the DNA TGTGCCAGCAGTTTCCCGGCAGCCGGGAAGTATGGCTACACCTTC. Translation: CASSFPAAGKYGYTF.

This rearrangement joins TRBV10-1 to TRBJ1-1, with D possibly TRBD1 on 6 matching bases. V was trimmed by 6 bases and J by 3 bases, leaving 14 bases between them. The CDR3 extends over 14 amino acids. Germline V gene data show CDR1 as WNHNN and CDR2 as SYGVQD (reference sequence). The CDR3 loop is CASSSGAWDTEAFF. As DNA, the CDR3 is TGCGCCAGCAGCTCAGGGGCCTGGGACACTGAAGCTTTCTTT.

This clone was detected once. The rearrangement uses TRBV10-3 and TRBJ1-2; no firm D call. The CDR3 runs to 13 residues. Germline V lookup: CDR1 ENHRY, CDR2 SYGVKD. V shed 3 bases and J shed 1 base, with 6 bases lying between them. For the CDR3, the DNA is TGTGCCATCAGTGAAGAGAGTAACTATGGCTACACCTTC. It specifies CAISEESNYGYTF.

The rearrangement links TRBV6-2 or TRBV6-3 to TRBJ1-6, with unresolved D. V was trimmed by 6 bases and J by 6 bases, leaving 12 bases between them. The V gene's germline CDR1 is MNHEY and CDR2 SVGEGT. This CDR3 is 14 amino acids long. The CDR3 region is CASSNPLGNSPLHF. The CDR3 DNA reads TGTGCCAGCAGCAACCCTTTGGGTAATTCACCCCTCCACTTT.

Only a few counts were recorded for this clone. This chain connects TRBV6-5 to TRBJ2-4, with TRBD1 identical over 8 bases. Germline CDR1 MNHEY, CDR2 SVGAGI. V shed 6 bases and J 7 bases; nucleotides not matched to a gene: 8. The CDR3 runs to 14 residues. CDR3 sequence: CASSATGGSNIQYF. CDR3 nucleotides: TGTGCCAGCAGCGCAACAGGGGGTAGTAACATTCAGTACTTC.

J is TRBJ2-7 and V is TRBV5-1; no firm D call. The CDR3 is 12 amino acids. CDR1 is SGHRS, CDR2 YFSETQ, per germline. V dropped 1 base and J dropped 5 bases, with 7 bases sitting between them. The CDR3 loop reads CASSLRSHEQYF. The CDR3 DNA reads as TGCGCCAGCAGCTTGAGGAGCCACGAGCAGTACTTC.

V usage is TRBV7-8 and J usage is TRBJ2-7; D might be TRBD1 (6 bases). This CDR3 spans 13 amino acids. V was trimmed by 3 bases and J by 2 bases, leaving 8 bases between them. Per the germline V gene, CDR1 is SGHVS and CDR2 is FQNEAQ. The CDR3 loop is CASSLTGTYEQYF. For the CDR3, the DNA is TGTGCCAGCAGCTTGACAGGAACCTACGAGCAGTACTTC.

This chain uses TRBV19 with TRBJ2-6, with 7 nucleotides matching TRBD1. The CDR3 totals 17 residues. In germline, CDR1 is LNHDA, CDR2 SQIVND (reference sequence). The junction had 14 bases not matched to a gene; V was cut back by 10 bases and J by 2 bases. The CDR3, as DNA: TGTGCCACCGAGGAGTCTAAGGGGGCGACTGGGGCCAACGTCCTGACTTTC. Translated: CATEESKGATGANVLTF. The full variable domain, with the rest looked up from reference TRBV19 and TRBJ2-6, is DGGITQSPKYLFRKEGQNVTLSCEQNLNHDAMYWYRQDPGQGLRLIYYSQIVNDFQKGDIAEGYSVSREKKESFPLTVTSAQKNPTAFYLCATEESKGATGANVLTFGAGSRLTVL.

The V gene is TRBV6-6, the J gene TRBJ1-5; 8 bases align to TRBD1. Germline V lookup: CDR1 MNHNY, CDR2 SVGAGI (reference sequence). The CDR3 length is 13 residues. V trimming: 7 bases; J trimming: 6 bases; junction bases outside the gene matches: 5. The CDR3 region is CASTQTGVQPQHF. DNA of the CDR3: TGTGCCAGCACTCAGACAGGGGTTCAGCCCCAGCATTTT.

This clone occurred a few times. The chain has TRBV7-2 and TRBJ1-1; 9 positions match TRBD1. J lost 4 bases, V lost 1 base, and 7 bases had no gene match. In germline, CDR1 is SGHTA, CDR2 FQGNSA. CDR3 length: 16 amino acids. CDR3 nucleotide sequence: TGTGCCAGCAGCTTAGTCGGGACAGGGATGGTCACTGAAGCTTTCTTT. Protein sequence: CASSLVGTGMVTEAFF.

The chain couples TRBV19 to TRBJ2-3; D is unclear. Trimming took 2 bases from V and 2 from J, leaving 8 bases between them. Per germline, CDR1 LNHDA and CDR2 SQIVND (reference sequence). The CDR3 spans 14 residues. In DNA form, the CDR3 reads TGTGCCAGTAGTATAAGATCGCTCACAGATACGCAGTATTTT. It codes for CASSIRSLTDTQYF.

This clone was counted only a few times. The chain couples TRBV5-6 to TRBJ1-6; no clear D. Per the germline V gene, CDR1 is SGHDT and CDR2 is YYEEEE. V was trimmed by 2 bases and J by 7 bases, leaving 4 bases between them. There are 12 residues in the CDR3. DNA for the CDR3: TGTGCCAGCAGCTTAGAAAATTCACCCCTCCACTTT. This codes for CASSLENSPLHF.

This clone has just a few counts. The chain uses TRBV29-1 and TRBJ1-1; D perhaps matches TRBD1 (6 bases). The germline V and J ends were trimmed by 7 bases and 7 bases, with 25 bases remaining between them. This CDR3 is 15 amino acids long. Looked up from germline, CDR1 is SQVTM and CDR2 is ANQGSEA. CDR3 amino acids: CSASSSRGGGFEAFF. DNA for the CDR3: TGCAGCGCCTCTAGCTCCAGGGGAGGGGGGTTTGAAGCTTTCTTT.

The rearrangement joins TRBV5-1 to TRBJ2-7; 12 bases are a match to TRBD2. Trimming cost V 4 bases and J 3 bases; bases outside gene matches: 5. CDR3 size: 15 residues. Germline V lookup: CDR1 SGHRS, CDR2 YFSETQ. The CDR3 is CASSRTTSGGYEQYF. Written as DNA, the CDR3 is TGCGCCAGCAGCCGAACGACTAGCGGGGGCTACGAGCAGTACTTC.

J is TRBJ1-2 and V is TRBV6-5, with 9 bases lining up with TRBD1. Germline-derived CDR1 and CDR2 are MNHEY and SVGAGI. Trimming at V came to 5 bases and at J to 6 bases, leaving 1 base not matched to a gene. CDR3 length equals 12 residues. The DNA for the CDR3 is TGTGCCAGCAGTAGGACAGGGGATGGCTACACCTTC. The encoded protein is CASSRTGDGYTF.

The gene calls are TRBV7-9 and TRBJ1-2; 10 positions agree with TRBD1. CDR1 and CDR2 (germline): SEHNR, FQNEAQ (reference sequence). There are 15 residues in the CDR3. The J segment lost 7 bases and the V segment lost 6 bases, leaving 11 bases of the junction unmatched. The chain's CDR3 is CASRSYDRGRSGYTF. The DNA for the CDR3 is TGTGCCAGCAGGTCTTATGACAGGGGGCGGAGTGGCTACACCTTC.

The J gene is TRBJ2-7, the V gene TRBV2; D not resolved. Germline CDR1 and CDR2: SNHLY and FYNNEI. CDR3 length equals 12 residues. With 10 bases removed from V and 7 bases from J, the gap between germline ends came to 17 bases. The CDR3 spells CANRPLIGEQYF. The CDR3 DNA reads as TGTGCCAACCGGCCCCTGATTGGAGAGCAGTACTTC.

This clone has only a few counts. The chain recombines TRBV4-1 with TRBJ2-1, with 12 bases identical to TRBD2. Trimming removed 1 base from V and 2 bases from J; junction bases left unmatched: 0. Germline V CDR1 and CDR2: MGHRA, YSYEKL. CDR3 size: 16 residues. CDR3 region: CASSQGTSGAYNEQFF. CDR3 nucleotide sequence: TGCGCCAGCAGCCAAGGGACTAGCGGGGCCTACAATGAGCAGTTCTTC.

The gene calls are TRBV7-9 and TRBJ1-5; TRBD1 matches at 7 bases. Germline lookup yields CDR1 SEHNR and CDR2 FQNEAQ (reference sequence). Unmatched junction bases numbered 8, after V lost 8 bases and J lost 4 bases. CDR3 length: 14 residues. The CDR3 protein is CASAGQAGNQPQHF. The CDR3, as DNA: TGTGCCAGCGCCGGACAGGCGGGTAATCAGCCCCAGCATTTT.

This clone turned up a few times. V and J are TRBV2 and TRBJ1-3; the D is unclear. The V and J ends lost 5 bases and 4 bases respectively, with 18 bases between them. The CDR3 consists of 16 residues. Germline CDR1 SNHLY, CDR2 FYNNEI. The CDR3 DNA is TGTGCCAGCAGTAGTTTCGGTAACCCGCCCGGAAACACCATATATTTT. Translated, it gives CASSSFGNPPGNTIYF.

The gene calls are TRBV7-9 and TRBJ1-2; D gene uncertain. CDR3 length equals 13 residues. The V end was cut by 1 base, the J end by 7 bases, with 10 bases between. In germline, CDR1 is SEHNR, CDR2 FQNEAQ (reference sequence). The CDR3 sequence is CASSLGSFGGYTF. The CDR3 nucleotides are TGTGCCAGCAGCTTAGGCTCATTTGGTGGCTACACCTTC.

The chain carries TRBV5-6 and TRBJ2-2; weak D call: TRBD2 (5 bases). The CDR3 is 15 residues long. V was cut by 4 bases and J by 4 bases, with 14 bases left in between. Germline CDR1 SGHDT, CDR2 YYEEEE. The CDR3 DNA follows: TGTGCCAGCAGCCCGAGGGCCAGCGCCACCGGGGAGCTGTTTTTT. Amino acid sequence: CASSPRASATGELFF. The full variable domain, with the rest looked up from reference TRBV5-6 and TRBJ2-2, is DAGVTQSPTHLIKTRGQQVTLRCSPKSGHDTVSWYQQALGQGPQFIFQYYEEEERQRGNFPDRFSGHQFPNYSSELNVNALLLGDSALYLCASSPRASATGELFFGEGSRLTVL.

This clone was seen a handful of times. The gene calls are TRBV7-9 and TRBJ1-1; 7 nucleotides align to TRBD1. V lost 2 bases, J lost 0 bases, and 6 bases stayed unmatched. This CDR3 spans 16 amino acids. The germline gives CDR1 SEHNR, CDR2 FQNEAQ (reference sequence). The CDR3 DNA reads as TGTGCCAGCAGCTTATATACAGGGGCAGTGAACACTGAAGCTTTCTTT. This gives the protein CASSLYTGAVNTEAFF.

Only a few counts were recorded for this clone. CDR3 in amino acids: CASSTTDTQYF. CDR3 DNA: TGTGCCAGCAGCACGACAGATACGCAGTATTTT. The chain uses TRBV7-2 and TRBJ2-3; D unresolved. The germline V gene has CDR1 SGHTA and CDR2 FQGNSA. V lost 5 bases, J lost 3 bases, and 3 bases lay in between. The CDR3 length is 11 residues.

In this sample, this clone turned up a few times. The V and J genes are TRBV7-9 and TRBJ1-2, with TRBD1 as a possible D gene (5 bases). V lost 1 base to trimming and J lost 5 bases, with 8 bases between them. The CDR3 contains 13 residues. The germline V gene encodes CDR1 SEHNR and CDR2 FQNEAQ (reference sequence). This CDR3 reads CASSLGGLYGYTF. Written as DNA, the CDR3 is TGTGCCAGCAGCTTAGGGGGCCTGTATGGCTACACCTTC.

This clone was observed a single time. The chain employs TRBV10-3 and TRBJ1-1; no firm D call. Germline lookup yields CDR1 ENHRY and CDR2 SYGVKD. V shed 6 bases and J shed 1 base, with 3 bases lying between them. This CDR3 is built from 11 residues. CDR3 protein: CAIRGNTEAFF. CDR3 coding DNA: TGTGCCATCAGGGGGAACACTGAAGCTTTCTTT.

This clone was counted between two and nine times. The V and J genes are TRBV5-4 and TRBJ2-3, with 7 bases that match TRBD1. The V segment lost 3 bases and the J segment 5 bases; nucleotides outside the gene matches: 9. Germline assignment: CDR1 SGHNT and CDR2 YYREEE (reference sequence). The CDR3 is made up of 15 amino acids. The CDR3 protein is CASSWGTRGRDTQYF. CDR3 in DNA: TGTGCCAGCAGCTGGGGGACAAGGGGGCGAGATACGCAGTATTTT.